Shown below are 23 T cell receptor beta chains from a single sample sequenced in a study of blood T cell repertoires in COVID-19. Libraries were prepared by immunoSEQ multiplex PCR; TCRdb keeps only in-frame clonotypes and omits some of them. The sample includes approximately 350,000 clones, under 85% of them seen just once. Sequenced: PBMCs or T cells enriched from blood (not recorded which). The source is a woman in her fifties or sixties who had recovered from COVID-19.

The rearrangement links TRBV30 to TRBJ2-1; maybe TRBD1 (6 bases). This CDR3 is 14 amino acids long. Trimming left V 0 bases short and J 8 bases short, with 14 bases between. Per germline, CDR1 GTSNPN and CDR2 SVGIG (reference sequence). The CDR3 region has the DNA TGTGCCTGGAGTGTCGTCACAGGGTTCGATGAGCAGTTCTTC. Translating it yields CAWSVVTGFDEQFF.

The rearrangement joins TRBV30 to TRBJ1-2; a weak D match, TRBD1 (6 bases). The CDR3 covers 15 residues. Germline assignment: CDR1 GTSNPN and CDR2 SVGIG (reference sequence). V gave up 5 bases and J gave up 2 bases, with 18 bases separating them. CDR3 coding DNA: TGTGCCTGGTTTGCCCTCGGACAGCAGAACTATGGCTACACCTTC. Translating gives CAWFALGQQNYGYTF.

This sequence joins TRBV28 and TRBJ1-2, with a weak D call TRBD1 (6 bases). V was clipped by 6 bases and J by 10 bases, with 18 bases between them. CDR1 is MDHEN, CDR2 SYDVKM, per germline. The CDR3 runs to 13 residues. The CDR3 sequence is CASRHLDRAYYTF. As DNA, the CDR3 is TGTGCCAGCAGACACCTGGACAGAGCCTACTACACCTTC.

V is TRBV3-1 (or the pseudogene TRBV3-2) and J is TRBJ1-1; a weak D match, TRBD1 (6 bases). Trimming shortened V by 4 bases and J by 4 bases, and 16 bases separated the two germline ends. Germline V gives CDR1 LGHDT, CDR2 YNNKEL (reference sequence). This CDR3 spans 15 amino acids. The CDR3 protein is CASSRLQGQVTEAFF. The CDR3 nucleotides read TGTGCCAGCAGCCGGCTACAGGGTCAGGTCACTGAAGCTTTCTTT.

This chain joins TRBV30 and TRBJ2-1; the match to TRBD1 covers 11 bases. The germline V gene encodes CDR1 GTSNPN and CDR2 SVGIG (reference sequence). J lost 2 bases, V lost 0 bases, and 0 bases had no gene match. The CDR3 loop spans 15 amino acids. The CDR3 region has the DNA TGTGCCTGGAGTGTGGGACAGGGGGCCTACAATGAGCAGTTCTTC. Amino acid sequence: CAWSVGQGAYNEQFF.

The count of this clone is one. V usage is TRBV28 and J usage is TRBJ2-7; TRBD1 matches 12 bases. This CDR3 region has 15 residues. Germline V gene data show CDR1 as MDHEN and CDR2 as SYDVKM. The trim removed 3 bases at V and 4 bases at J, leaving 4 bases unmatched. CDR3 coding DNA: TGTGCCAGCAGTTTCCCGGGACAGGGGGCTTACGAGCAGTACTTC. Translating gives CASSFPGQGAYEQYF.

The chain recombines TRBV16 with TRBJ1-6; 7 nucleotides agree with TRBD1. V was pared by 4 bases and J by 8 bases, with 8 bases of the junction left unmatched. The V gene's germline CDR1 is KGHSY and CDR2 FQNENV. The CDR3 loop spans 15 amino acids. The CDR3 nucleotides read TGTGCCAGCAGCCGAAATAACAGGGGTGATTCACCCCTCCACTTT. Protein: CASSRNNRGDSPLHF.

This clone was found a few times. This chain uses TRBV27 with TRBJ2-1; 10 positions agree with TRBD1. Per germline, CDR1 MNHEY and CDR2 SMNVEV (reference sequence). The CDR3 totals 15 residues. Losses at the gene ends were 6 bases for V and 2 bases for J; bases not matched to a gene: 4. The CDR3, as DNA: TGTGCCAGCAGCCAAGACAGGGGGCCCTACAATGAGCAGTTCTTC. Protein product: CASSQDRGPYNEQFF.

The CDR3 here is CASSLTGGNQPQHF. The CDR3 DNA reads TGTGCCAGCAGCTTGACAGGGGGCAATCAGCCCCAGCATTTT. This chain links TRBV7-9 with TRBJ1-5, with 8 bases aligning to TRBD1. Per germline, CDR1 SEHNR and CDR2 FQNEAQ (reference sequence). This CDR3 spans 14 amino acids. The ends lost 3 bases at V and 2 bases at J; junction bases unmatched: 0.

This chain links TRBV5-1 with TRBJ1-6; no clear D. The germline V gene encodes CDR1 SGHRS and CDR2 YFSETQ. This CDR3 contains 18 residues. V was cut by 4 bases and J by 7 bases, with 24 bases left in between. As DNA, the CDR3 is TGCGCCAGCAGCCAGACCCTCGCGGCCCCTGACCTGAATTCACCCCTCCACTTT. Translating gives CASSQTLAAPDLNSPLHF.

The chain recombines TRBV5-4 with TRBJ2-7; 8 bases are shared with TRBD2. V shed 0 bases and J 0 bases; nucleotides not matched to a gene: 2. CDR1 SGHNT and CDR2 YYREEE come from the germline V gene (reference sequence). CDR3 length: 15 residues. The CDR3 bases are TGTGCCAGCAGCTTGGACGGGGGGGGCTCCTACGAGCAGTACTTC. It translates to CASSLDGGGSYEQYF.

This clone was counted only a few times. The chain's CDR3 is CASSLEDTINEKLFF. The CDR3 bases are TGTGCCAGCAGCCTTGAGGACACTATTAATGAAAAACTGTTTTTT. This chain links TRBV7-9 with TRBJ1-4, with D possibly being TRBD1 (5 bases). V dropped 5 bases and J dropped 4 bases, with 14 bases sitting between them. There are 15 residues in the CDR3. Per germline, CDR1 SEHNR and CDR2 FQNEAQ (reference sequence).

The chain is built from TRBV7-3 and TRBJ2-1; D is ambiguous. Germline loops: CDR1 SGHTA, CDR2 FQGTGA. This CDR3 contains 14 residues. The V and J ends lost 4 bases and 0 bases respectively, with 7 bases between them. The CDR3 DNA reads TGTGCCAGCAGCTCCCATAGCTCCTACAATGAGCAGTTCTTC. This codes for CASSSHSSYNEQFF.

V usage is TRBV11-3 and J usage is TRBJ2-3, with TRBD2 identical over 11 bases. After removal of 3 bases from V and 3 bases from J, the junction contained 5 bases not matched to a gene. CDR1 is SGHNT and CDR2 is YENEEA in the germline V gene. The CDR3 totals 16 residues. In nucleotides, the CDR3 is TGTGCCAGCAGCTTTGGGCTAGCGGGGGGTACAGATACGCAGTATTTT. Amino acid sequence: CASSFGLAGGTDTQYF. Drawing the rest from reference TRBV11-3 and TRBJ2-3, the complete variable domain is EAGVVQSPRYKIIEKKQPVAFWCNPISGHNTLYWYLQNLGQGPELLIRYENEEAVDDSQLPKDRFSAERLKGVDSTLKIQPAELGDSAVYLCASSFGLAGGTDTQYFGPGTRLTVL.

This clone was counted at least ten times. The rearrangement uses TRBV7-9 and TRBJ2-7; 10 bases agree with TRBD1. This CDR3 region has 15 residues. CDR1 is SEHNR, CDR2 FQNEAQ, per germline (reference sequence). The V segment lost 4 bases and the J segment 3 bases; nucleotides outside the gene matches: 6. The CDR3 here is CASSSDRGPNYEQYF. The DNA for the CDR3 is TGTGCCAGCAGCTCCGACAGGGGGCCTAACTACGAGCAGTACTTC. The complete variable domain, with remaining parts taken from reference TRBV7-9 and TRBJ2-7, reads DTGVSQNPRHKITKRGQNVTFRCDPISEHNRLYWYRQTLGQGPEFLTYFQNEAQLEKSRLLSDRFSAERPKGSFSTLEIQRTEQGDSAMYLCASSSDRGPNYEQYFGPGTRLTVT.

In this sample, this clone turned up a few times. The chain links TRBV6-5 to TRBJ1-2; 7 nucleotides match TRBD1. The CDR3 is made up of 12 amino acids. Germline V gene data show CDR1 as MNHEY and CDR2 as SVGAGI. The trim removed 7 bases at V and 14 bases at J, leaving 13 bases unmatched. CDR3 nucleotides: TGTGCCAGCAAAGGTCCCGACAGGGTCCGGACCTTC. Amino acid sequence: CASKGPDRVRTF.

This chain links TRBV27 with TRBJ1-4; TRBD1 agrees at 8 bases. J was trimmed by 6 bases and V by 3 bases; bases with no gene match: 9. This CDR3 has 16 residues. Germline V gene lookup returns CDR1 MNHEY and CDR2 SMNVEV (reference sequence). The CDR3 protein is CASSFLPTGGDEKLFF. In DNA, the CDR3 is TGTGCCAGCAGTTTTCTCCCCACAGGGGGGGATGAAAAACTGTTTTTT.

This clone was counted between two and nine times. The chain is built from TRBV25-1 and TRBJ1-2, with no clear D. The CDR3 sequence is 14 residues long. Germline V gives CDR1 MGHDK, CDR2 SYGVNS. The germline V and J ends were trimmed by 5 bases and 0 bases, with 10 bases remaining between them. The CDR3 loop is CASSPSDANYGYTF. The CDR3 DNA reads as TGTGCCAGCAGTCCAAGCGACGCTAACTATGGCTACACCTTC.

This rearrangement joins TRBV30 to TRBJ1-2; D gene ambiguous. This CDR3 contains 13 residues. Looked up from germline, CDR1 is GTSNPN and CDR2 is SVGIG (reference sequence). Between the trimmed V and J ends, which lost 0 bases and 7 bases, there was a span of 12 bases. The CDR3 is CAWSVQIASGYTF. In DNA, the CDR3 is TGTGCCTGGAGTGTACAGATCGCGTCTGGCTACACCTTC. Filled out from reference TRBV30 and TRBJ1-2, the complete variable domain reads SQTIHQWPATLVQPVGSPLSLECTVEGTSNPNLYWYRQAAGRGLQLLFYSVGIGQISSEVPQNLSASRPQDRQFILSSKKLLLSDSGFYLCAWSVQIASGYTFGSGTRLTVV.

The V gene is TRBV19, the J gene TRBJ1-4; maybe TRBD1 (6 bases). Trimming pared 7 bases from V and 8 bases from J, leaving 23 bases between. The CDR3 is 16 amino acids. The V gene's germline CDR1 is LNHDA and CDR2 SQIVND (reference sequence). CDR3 nucleotides: TGTGCCAGTATGGGCAGGGGAGCTCGCGGGAGGGAAAAACTGTTTTTT. Its protein is CASMGRGARGREKLFF.

CDR3 in DNA: TGTGCCTGGAGTGCCGAACAAGGACTAGCGGGGCAAGAGACCCAGTACTTC. Protein sequence: CAWSAEQGLAGQETQYF. The V and J genes are TRBV30 and TRBJ2-5; 12 nucleotides align to TRBD2. Looked up from germline, CDR1 is GTSNPN and CDR2 is SVGIG (reference sequence). V was pared by 1 base and J by 2 bases, with 8 bases of the junction left unmatched. There are 17 residues in the CDR3. The entire variable domain, with the rest obtained from reference TRBV30 and TRBJ2-5, is as follows: SQTIHQWPATLVQPVGSPLSLECTVEGTSNPNLYWYRQAAGRGLQLLFYSVGIGQISSEVPQNLSASRPQDRQFILSSKKLLLSDSGFYLCAWSAEQGLAGQETQYFGPGTRLLVL.

This clone was observed once. The rearrangement links TRBV28 to TRBJ1-1; the match to TRBD1 covers 10 bases. Germline-derived CDR1 and CDR2 are MDHEN and SYDVKM. The V gene end was trimmed by 4 bases and the J gene end by 4 bases; junction bases not matched to a gene: 3. The CDR3 length is 14 residues. CDR3 sequence: CASSSGQGGTEAFF. In nucleotides, the CDR3 is TGTGCCAGCAGTTCCGGACAGGGGGGCACTGAAGCTTTCTTT.

This chain joins TRBV24-1 and TRBJ2-3, with D possibly TRBD1 on 6 matching bases. The V end lost 3 bases, the J end lost 2 bases, and 26 bases lay between the germline ends. Per the germline V gene, CDR1 is KGHDR and CDR2 is SFDVKD. The CDR3 is 20 amino acids. The DNA for the CDR3 is TGTGCCACCAGTGATAATAACCCGGGACACCAGCCGTACTCCACAGATACGCAGTATTTT. This codes for CATSDNNPGHQPYSTDTQYF.